The T cell receptor (beta chain) under discussion was sequenced for a study of beta chain features in type 1 diabetes. Study outcomes and limitations: Sequencing of cDNA might inflate the share of cells that strongly express TCR. In the patient group, naive, central memory and Treg TCRB repertoires seemed more alike than in the healthy donor group. All four CD4+ subsets of Type 1 diabetes patients contained TCRB CDR3s that were moderately but significantly shorter.

With V trimmed by 7 bases and J by 4 bases, 11 bases remained unmatched. This CDR3 has 15 amino acids. Germline V lookup: CDR1 SGHDT, CDR2 YYEEEE. The table lists this clone with a count of one. The target antigen is unknown. The authors reverse transcribed all of the isolated RNA, so sequencing captured expressed TCRB transcripts. Repertoires were generated with immunoSEQ multiplex PCR, while TCRdb's copy carries only in-frame clones and drops some. The table shows about 660,000 clones, with roughly an eighth occurring only once. Post-sort purity exceeded 95% for all sorted populations. The chain couples TRBV5-6 to TRBJ2-5, with 9 bases aligning to TRBD1. The receptor's source is a young man with type 1 diabetes. The specimen sequenced was naive CD4+ T cells from blood. CDR3 loop: CASEIPGQGSETQYF. CDR3 in DNA: TGTGCCAGCGAAATCCCGGGACAGGGTTCAGAGACCCAGTACTTC.